These 29 T cell receptor beta chains originate from one sample sequenced in a study of response to subunit inactivated influenza vaccine. TCRdb independently ran MiXCR on the RT-PCR reads; one entry per CDR3 protein. The table records approximately 730,000 distinct CDR3 sequences, 14% of them present only once. The material sequenced was PBMCs from blood, taken 14 days before vaccination. Receptors originate from a man aged 50 or older who received an inactivated influenza vaccine.

This chain links TRBV20-1 with TRBJ2-7, with D tentatively TRBD2 (6 bases). V was clipped by 7 bases and J by 2 bases, with 18 bases between them. Germline V gene lookup returns CDR1 DFQATT and CDR2 SNEGSKA (reference sequence). The CDR3 length is 14 residues. DNA of the CDR3: TGCAGTGTTACGGGGATGGAGGGGCCCTACGAGCAGTACTTC. This encodes CSVTGMEGPYEQYF.

In regard to this clonotype: At one boundary the junction diverges from the germline segment, which might be a read error. V gene TRBV5-1 combines with J gene TRBJ2-7, with 11 bases fitting TRBD2. Germline CDR1 is SGHRS and CDR2 is YFSETQ. CDR3 length: 14 residues. CDR3 sequence reads: CASTLTSGAYEQYF. The CDR3 bases are TGCGCCAGCACCTTGACTAGCGGGGCCTACGAGCAGTACTTC.

This clonotype was counted only a few times. The chain links TRBV5-1 to TRBJ2-1, with TRBD2 identical over 10 bases. Trimming at V came to 0 bases and at J to 8 bases, leaving 5 bases not matched to a gene. The CDR3 has 15 amino acids. Germline CDR1 is SGHRS and CDR2 is YFSETQ. In nucleotides, the CDR3 is TGCGCCAGCAGCTTGGTAGCGGGAGGTATGGATGAGCAGTTCTTC. Translated, it gives CASSLVAGGMDEQFF.

The table lists this clonotype with a few counts. The chain has TRBV5-5 and TRBJ2-5, with D maybe TRBD2 (5 bases). CDR3 size: 13 residues. Germline V gene lookup returns CDR1 SGHKS and CDR2 YYEKEE (reference sequence). V lost 3 bases to trimming and J lost 5 bases, with 11 bases between them. CDR3 DNA: TGTGCCAGCAGCTACCAGCGCGGGGAGACCCAGTACTTC. Translated: CASSYQRGETQYF.

This clonotype turned up a few times. Germline is not matched at one junction end, which may reflect a read error. The chain couples TRBV7-7 to TRBJ2-5; D unclear. CDR1 and CDR2 from the germline V gene are SSHAT and FNYEAQ (reference sequence). This CDR3 is built from 16 residues. The CDR3 bases are TGTGCTAGCAGCTTAAGTCCGCAGCTATTCCAAGAGACCCAGTACTTC. Its translation: CASSLSPQLFQETQYF.

Concerning this clonotype: A much larger clone lies one base from this, so it may be a read error. V usage is TRBV6-4 and J usage is TRBJ2-3, with D possibly TRBD2 on 6 matching bases. CDR1 is MRHNA, CDR2 SNTAGT, per germline. This CDR3 comprises 15 residues. DNA of the CDR3: TGTACCAGCAGTGACGTCGGCGGGAACACAGATACGCAGTATTTT. It specifies CTSSDVGGNTDTQYF.

This clonotype was found a few times. The chain carries TRBV30 and TRBJ1-6; 7 bases align to TRBD1. There are 15 residues in the CDR3. The ends lost 5 bases at V and 7 bases at J; junction bases unmatched: 11. The V gene's germline CDR1 is GTSNPN and CDR2 SVGIG (reference sequence). The CDR3 loop is CAWAGGSRRNSPLHF. CDR3 in DNA: TGTGCCTGGGCAGGGGGTTCTCGACGCAATTCACCCCTCCACTTT.

This clonotype was recorded a few times. The chain is built from TRBV7-8 and TRBJ1-1; 7 nucleotides align to TRBD1. The ends lost 5 bases at V and 4 bases at J; junction bases unmatched: 7. The CDR3 sequence is 14 residues long. The germline V gene has CDR1 SGHVS and CDR2 FQNEAQ. The CDR3 nucleotides are TGTGCCAGCAGCCCACAGGGGACCACCACTGAAGCTTTCTTT. Residues: CASSPQGTTTEAFF. Drawing the rest from reference TRBV7-8 and TRBJ1-1, the complete variable domain is GAGVSQSPRYKVAKRGQDVALRCDPISGHVSLFWYQQALGQGPEFLTYFQNEAQLDKSGLPSDRFFAERPEGSVSTLKIQRTQQEDSAVYLCASSPQGTTTEAFFGQGTRLTVV.

This clonotype has ten or more counts. The chain links TRBV7-8 to TRBJ2-3; 10 bases match TRBD1. The CDR3 extends over 17 amino acids. The V gene end was trimmed by 5 bases and the J gene end by 2 bases; junction bases not matched to a gene: 10. CDR1 and CDR2 (germline): SGHVS, FQNEAQ. The CDR3 reads CASSPHRDRGATDTQYF. CDR3 nucleotides: TGTGCCAGCAGCCCCCATCGGGACAGGGGTGCCACAGATACGCAGTATTTT.

There are a few counts of this clonotype. The chain combines TRBV4-1 with TRBJ2-6; 9 nucleotides agree with TRBD1. This CDR3 has 19 residues. Germline V lookup: CDR1 MGHRA, CDR2 YSYEKL. V was pared by 6 bases and J by 0 bases, with 12 bases of the junction left unmatched. The DNA for the CDR3 is TGCGCCAGCAGAAACCGACAGGGGGGAGCTAGCTCTGGGGCCAACGTCCTGACTTTC. Translating it yields CASRNRQGGASSGANVLTF.

This clonotype was seen more than once but under ten times. The chain recombines TRBV7-9 with TRBJ1-2; D is ambiguous. Germline values: CDR1 SEHNR, CDR2 FQNEAQ (reference sequence). This CDR3 is built from 14 residues. The V end was cut by 3 bases, the J end by 0 bases, with 8 bases between. The CDR3: CASSLVVANYGYTF. As DNA, the CDR3 is TGTGCCAGCAGCTTGGTGGTAGCTAACTATGGCTACACCTTC.

In this sample, this clonotype turned up many times. V and J are TRBV24-1 and TRBJ2-1; D remains unclear. V gave up 6 bases and J gave up 4 bases, with 6 bases separating them. The CDR3 has 12 amino acids. Germline CDR1 and CDR2: KGHDR and SFDVKD. The CDR3 DNA reads as TGTGCCACCAGTTCTTCGTACAATGAGCAGTTCTTC. Its translation is CATSSSYNEQFF.

This clonotype appeared a few times. The chain links TRBV5-1 to TRBJ2-3, with 7 bases lining up with TRBD2. The CDR3 contains 16 residues. V lost 6 bases to trimming and J lost 2 bases; unmatched junction nucleotides: 12. Germline V CDR1 and CDR2: SGHRS, YFSETQ. For the CDR3, the DNA is TGCGCCAGCAAGGAGGGCGGGAGTCCCCCCACAGATACGCAGTATTTT. Its translation is CASKEGGSPPTDTQYF.

The chain joins TRBV15 to TRBJ2-2; D may be TRBD1 or TRBD2 (6 bases each). The CDR3 sequence is 16 residues long. The germline V gene has CDR1 LNHNV and CDR2 YYDKDF (reference sequence). V lost 1 base and J 1 base, leaving 10 bases between the germline ends. CDR3 region: CATSRGGRENTGELFF. For the CDR3, the DNA is TGTGCCACCAGCAGAGGGGGGCGGGAGAACACCGGGGAGCTGTTTTTT. Together with reference TRBV15 and TRBJ2-2, the CDR3 gives the full variable domain: DAMVIQNPRYQVTQFGKPVTLSCSQTLNHNVMYWYQQKSSQAPKLLFHYYDKDFNNEADTPDNFQSRRPNTSFCFLDIRSPGLGDTAMYLCATSRGGRENTGELFFGEGSRLTVL.

The V and J genes are TRBV27 and TRBJ1-1, with D possibly TRBD1 on 6 matching bases. Germline loops: CDR1 MNHEY, CDR2 SMNVEV (reference sequence). Trimming stripped 4 bases from V and 4 bases from J, with 22 bases between. The length of the CDR3 is 17 residues. The CDR3 region is CASSSYRVPLVATEAFF. For the CDR3, the DNA is TGTGCCAGCAGTTCGTACAGGGTTCCCCTCGTGGCCACTGAAGCTTTCTTT.

This clonotype was detected only a few times. J is TRBJ2-5 and V is TRBV4-1, with no clear D. The V gene's germline CDR1 is MGHRA and CDR2 YSYEKL. Trimming shortened V by 0 bases and J by 5 bases, and 10 bases separated the two germline ends. The length of the CDR3 is 14 residues. CDR3 sequence: CASSQEGFEETQYF. CDR3 nucleotides: TGCGCCAGCAGCCAAGAAGGGTTTGAGGAGACCCAGTACTTC.

The CDR3 DNA follows: TGTGCCAGCAGCTTAGGGGCAGGGAACACCGGGGAGCTGTTTTTT. Its translation: CASSLGAGNTGELFF. The rearrangement uses TRBV11-2 and TRBJ2-2; no clear D gene. CDR3 length: 15 residues. Germline CDR1 and CDR2: SGHAT and FQNNGV. V lost 1 base, J lost 1 base, and 7 bases lay in between.

In this sample, this clonotype turned up a few times. The chain uses TRBV6-2 or TRBV6-3 and TRBJ2-7; D remains ambiguous. Trimming removed 5 bases at V and 2 bases at J, with 4 bases between. The CDR3 contains 11 residues. The germline gives CDR1 MNHEY, CDR2 SVGEGT. The CDR3, as DNA: TGTGCCAGCAGTAAAGCCTACGAGCAGTACTTC. It translates to CASSKAYEQYF.

The chain has TRBV7-8 and TRBJ2-5, with TRBD2 matching over 8 bases. CDR1 SGHVS and CDR2 FQNEAQ come from the germline V gene. After removal of 5 bases from V and 4 bases from J, the junction contained 15 bases not matched to a gene. CDR3 length equals 17 residues. Here the CDR3 DNA reads TGTGCCAGCAGCCTACTCGGGGGACTAGACCCCCGAGAGACCCAGTACTTC. Protein product: CASSLLGGLDPRETQYF. Full variable domain (outside the CDR3, taken from reference TRBV7-8 and TRBJ2-5): GAGVSQSPRYKVAKRGQDVALRCDPISGHVSLFWYQQALGQGPEFLTYFQNEAQLDKSGLPSDRFFAERPEGSVSTLKIQRTQQEDSAVYLCASSLLGGLDPRETQYFGPGTRLLVL.

This clonotype was counted a few times. The chain uses TRBV28 and TRBJ1-6; 7 bases line up with TRBD1. Germline lookup yields CDR1 MDHEN and CDR2 SYDVKM. The CDR3 covers 16 residues. Germline trimming cut 5 bases from V and 3 bases from J; bases unmatched to any gene: 7. This CDR3 reads CASSLQTGFYNSPLHF. Written as DNA, the CDR3 is TGTGCCAGCAGTCTCCAGACAGGGTTCTATAATTCACCCCTCCACTTT.

This clonotype turned up a few times. This chain uses TRBV12-3 or TRBV12-4 with TRBJ1-5; 8 positions match TRBD1. V dropped 5 bases and J dropped 7; count of bases not matched to a gene: 10. This CDR3 has 15 residues. DNA for the CDR3: TGTGCCAGCAGTACCAGGACAGGGTCGGGGCAGCCCCAGCATTTT. This codes for CASSTRTGSGQPQHF.

The V call is TRBV28, the J call TRBJ2-1, with 15 bases identical to TRBD2. The CDR3 loop spans 16 amino acids. CDR1 is MDHEN and CDR2 is SYDVKM in the germline V gene. V dropped 6 bases and J dropped 4; count of bases not matched to a gene: 4. CDR3 DNA: TGTGCCAGCAGCCGGGGGACTAGCGGGGGGTACAATGAGCAGTTCTTC. Amino acids: CASSRGTSGGYNEQFF.

This clonotype was counted ten times or more. The chain carries TRBV12-3 or TRBV12-4 and TRBJ1-6; unclear D gene. The V and J ends lost 2 bases and 7 bases respectively, with 9 bases between them. This CDR3 region has 14 residues. CDR3 residues: CASSLRPGNSPLHF. The CDR3 DNA is TGTGCCAGCAGTTTAAGGCCCGGGAATTCACCCCTCCACTTT.

The gene calls are TRBV29-1 and TRBJ2-6; D gene uncertain. V lost 6 bases to trimming and J lost 1 base, with 16 bases between them. CDR1 is SQVTM and CDR2 is ANQGSEA in the germline V gene. The CDR3 has 16 amino acids. CDR3 loop: CSVGSLTDSGANVLTF. CDR3 nucleotides: TGCAGCGTAGGAAGCCTGACGGATTCTGGGGCCAACGTCCTGACTTTC. Based on the CDR3 plus reference TRBV29-1 and TRBJ2-6, the full variable domain is SAVISQKPSRDICQRGTSLTIQCQVDSQVTMMFWYRQQPGQSLTLIATANQGSEATYESGFVIDKFPISRPNLTFSTLTVSNMSPEDSSIYLCSVGSLTDSGANVLTFGAGSRLTVL.

This clonotype showed up just a few times. The chain links TRBV12-3 or TRBV12-4 to TRBJ2-7, with D perhaps TRBD2 (7 bases). V was cut by 9 bases and J by 0 bases, with 15 bases left in between. CDR3 length: 14 residues. CDR3 sequence reads: CASRRGLGSYEQYF. DNA of the CDR3: TGTGCCAGTAGGCGGGGGCTCGGCTCCTACGAGCAGTACTTC.

This clonotype showed up just a few times. The rearrangement uses TRBV6-2 or TRBV6-3 and TRBJ2-1, with 7 bases that match TRBD1. The CDR3 totals 14 residues. Germline V gene sequence: CDR1 MNHEY, CDR2 SVGEGT. V trimming: 2 bases; J trimming: 2 bases; junction bases outside the gene matches: 0. CDR3 sequence reads: CASSYGTAYNEQFF. CDR3 DNA sequence: TGTGCCAGCAGTTACGGGACAGCCTACAATGAGCAGTTCTTC.

This CDR3 reads CARGWGLRKNYDYNEQFF. The DNA of the CDR3 is TGTGCCAGGGGCTGGGGGCTGCGGAAGAACTATGACTACAATGAGCAGTTCTTC. The J gene is TRBJ2-1, the V gene TRBV5-6; D is possibly TRBD1 (6 bases). The CDR3 length is 18 residues. V was trimmed by 8 bases and J by 3 bases, leaving 27 bases between them. CDR1 and CDR2 from the germline V gene are SGHDT and YYEEEE. Together with reference TRBV5-6 and TRBJ2-1, the CDR3 gives the full variable domain: DAGVTQSPTHLIKTRGQQVTLRCSPKSGHDTVSWYQQALGQGPQFIFQYYEEEERQRGNFPDRFSGHQFPNYSSELNVNALLLGDSALYLCARGWGLRKNYDYNEQFFGPGTRLTVL.

This clonotype was counted between two and nine times. This sequence joins TRBV20-1 and TRBJ2-7; D is uncertain. V dropped 0 bases and J dropped 2 bases, with 8 bases sitting between them. Germline CDR1 is DFQATT and CDR2 is SNEGSKA (reference sequence). The CDR3 spans 13 residues. CDR3 loop: CSARDLQAYEQYF. As DNA, the CDR3 is TGCAGTGCTAGAGATCTGCAGGCCTACGAGCAGTACTTC.

There are a few counts of this clonotype. Here the CDR3 reads CASSYTGTVTWGNTIYF. The CDR3 DNA follows: TGTGCCAGCAGTTATACAGGGACTGTGACATGGGGAAACACCATATATTTT. This sequence joins TRBV5-5 and TRBJ1-3; tentative D call: TRBD1 (6 bases). The germline V gene encodes CDR1 SGHKS and CDR2 YYEKEE (reference sequence). Trimming stripped 5 bases from V and 4 bases from J, with 22 bases between. This CDR3 region has 17 residues.